The 8 T cell receptor beta chains listed next were all sequenced from one sample in a study of CD8 T cells in ankylosing spondylitis. Whole-study results and caveats: Characteristic of ankylosing spondylitis blood, it appeared, was a TCR beta motif comprising fewer than 10 highly homologous variants.

TCRdb re-called the 5' RACE reads with MiXCR, one entry per CDR3 protein. The sample shows approximately 540,000 distinct CDR3 sequences, about 12% of them seen only once. Their specific antigens are unknown. Material: blood, either unsorted or a sorted T cell fraction (not recorded which). The receptors shown here come from a male donor with ankylosing spondylitis.

This clonotype was seen only a few times. V is TRBV20-1 and J is TRBJ2-7; D tentatively reads TRBD1 or TRBD2 (5 bases each). This CDR3 has 12 residues. CDR1 is DFQATT and CDR2 is SNEGSKA in the germline V gene (reference sequence). The CDR3 sequence: CIPGQGVYEQYF. In DNA form, the CDR3 reads TGCATTCCAGGTCAGGGAGTCTACGAGCAGTACTTC.

This clonotype was seen only a few times. V usage is TRBV10-1 and J usage is TRBJ2-7, with D possibly matching TRBD1 (6 bases). CDR1 and CDR2 (germline): WNHNN, SYGVQD (reference sequence). Trimming took 0 bases from V and 5 from J, leaving 17 bases between them. The CDR3 sequence is 16 residues long. The CDR3 DNA follows: TGCGCCAGCAGTGAGTCTCCCGACAGGCTCAGGGACGAGCAGTACTTC. Protein product: CASSESPDRLRDEQYF.

V gene TRBV29-1 combines with J gene TRBJ2-1; possible D gene TRBD2, 5 bases. CDR3 size: 15 residues. CDR1 and CDR2 from the germline V gene are SQVTM and ANQGSEA. Trimming pared 7 bases from V and 0 bases from J, leaving 16 bases between. The CDR3 sequence: CSAKVDGDSYNEQFF. The CDR3 DNA reads as TGCAGCGCCAAAGTGGACGGGGACTCCTACAATGAGCAGTTCTTC.

This clonotype was observed many times. The V and J genes are TRBV12-3 or TRBV12-4 and TRBJ1-2; D is undetermined. The CDR3 runs 13 residues. V was pared by 6 bases and J by 4 bases, with 12 bases between. The CDR3: CASRNDLSYGYTF. The CDR3 bases are TGTGCCAGCAGAAACGACCTCAGCTATGGCTACACCTTC.

This chain joins TRBV19 and TRBJ2-5; D may be TRBD2 (6 bases). The CDR3 loop spans 15 amino acids. The V gene's germline CDR1 is LNHDA and CDR2 SQIVND (reference sequence). Trimming stripped 6 bases from V and 4 bases from J, with 18 bases between. CDR3 region: CASSPLREARETQYF. The DNA for the CDR3 is TGTGCCAGTAGCCCCCTCAGGGAGGCGAGAGAGACCCAGTACTTC.

The J gene is TRBJ2-1, the V gene TRBV12-3 or TRBV12-4; D is unclear. Deletions cut 7 bases from V and 5 bases from J, with 18 bases between. CDR3 length: 15 residues. The CDR3 DNA reads as TGTGCCAGCAAGCGTCCAGGACCCCCGCACAATGAGCAGTTCTTC. Translated: CASKRPGPPHNEQFF.

This clonotype was seen more than once but under ten times. The gene calls are TRBV20-1 and TRBJ2-3; D is unclear. CDR1 DFQATT and CDR2 SNEGSKA come from the germline V gene (reference sequence). V gave up 1 base and J gave up 1 base, with 9 bases separating them. The CDR3 runs 14 residues. As DNA, the CDR3 is TGCAGTGCTAGAGGTCGTTTCGGCACAGATACGCAGTATTTT. It is translated as CSARGRFGTDTQYF.

The chain is built from TRBV20-1 and TRBJ2-3, with 10 bases lining up with TRBD2. This CDR3 is built from 16 residues. Per germline, CDR1 DFQATT and CDR2 SNEGSKA (reference sequence). Trimming took 4 bases from V and 3 from J; bases not matched to a gene: 10. This CDR3 reads CSATSSTSGYTDTQYF. For the CDR3, the DNA is TGCAGTGCTACCTCATCGACTAGCGGGTATACAGATACGCAGTATTTT.